Following are 22 T cell receptor beta chains from one sample sequenced in a study of CD8 T cells in ankylosing spondylitis (dated by TCRdb to about 2017). Library construction relied on 5' RACE. The instrument given in TCRdb is Illumina HiSeq 2500. TCRdb reworked the public reads: Q25 trimming with fastp, MiXCR clone assembly, productive beta chains retained. Each entry merges the rows of one CDR3 protein and shows their most common DNA and genes. Recorded for this sample are a few hundred thousand distinct CDR3 sequences; 20% to 30% of them occurred a single time. Jointly, the top ten make up roughly 0.67% of the sample. The material sequenced was blood, either unsorted or a sorted T cell fraction (not recorded which). Receptor source: a male donor with ankylosing spondylitis or in good health (not recorded which).

This clonotype appeared a few times. The chain recombines TRBV12-3 or TRBV12-4 with TRBJ2-7, with 10 bases that match TRBD2. The V gene end was trimmed by 2 bases and the J gene end by 3 bases; junction bases not matched to a gene: 4. CDR3 length: 15 amino acids. The DNA of the CDR3 is TGTGCCAGCAGTTTAATACTAGCGGGGAGCTACGAGCAGTACTTC. This gives the protein CASSLILAGSYEQYF.

This clonotype occurred many times. The J gene is TRBJ2-3, the V gene TRBV5-1; D may be TRBD1 or TRBD2 (6 bases each). The CDR3 length is 14 residues. Trimming cost V 1 base and J 3 bases, with 9 bases left between them. The germline CDR1 and CDR2 sequences are SGHRS and YFSETQ. CDR3 sequence reads: CASSLTGRTDTQYF. CDR3 nucleotides: TGCGCCAGCAGCTTGACAGGGAGGACAGATACGCAGTATTTT.

This clonotype has a handful of counts. J is TRBJ1-1 and V is TRBV6-5; the D is unclear. The V and J ends lost 0 bases and 6 bases respectively, with 5 bases between them. The germline CDR1 and CDR2 sequences are MNHEY and SVGAGI. The CDR3 is made up of 12 amino acids. This chain's CDR3 is CASSYSGAEAFF. CDR3 sequence (DNA): TGTGCCAGCAGTTACTCCGGGGCTGAAGCTTTCTTT.

DNA of the CDR3: TGTGCCAGCAGCGGCAGACAGGGAAGGAACACTGAAGCTTTCTTT. It yields the protein CASSGRQGRNTEAFF. The chain uses TRBV9 and TRBJ1-1, with 7 bases aligning to TRBD1. Trimming cost V 3 bases and J 1 base; bases outside gene matches: 6. The CDR3 extends over 15 amino acids. From germline, CDR1 is SGDLS and CDR2 YYNGEE.

This clonotype was detected many times. The chain couples TRBV29-1 to TRBJ1-1; TRBD1 is a possible D gene (6 bases). Trimming shortened V by 6 bases and J by 0 bases, and 11 bases separated the two germline ends. Looked up from germline, CDR1 is SQVTM and CDR2 is ANQGSEA. The CDR3 length is 13 residues. The CDR3 DNA is TGCAGCGTACGGACAGATATGAACACTGAAGCTTTCTTT. Protein product: CSVRTDMNTEAFF.

The chain is built from TRBV20-1 and TRBJ2-1; D is unclear. Looked up from germline, CDR1 is DFQATT and CDR2 is SNEGSKA (reference sequence). The V gene lost 2 bases and the J gene lost 3 bases, with 8 bases spanning the gap. The length of the CDR3 is 13 residues. CDR3 DNA: TGCAGTGCTAGACGGGTTTTCTACAATGAGCAGTTCTTC. Translated: CSARRVFYNEQFF.

This clonotype was seen repeatedly, ten times or more. The chain combines TRBV11-2 with TRBJ2-1; TRBD2 matches 11 bases. Trimming removed 5 bases from V and 6 bases from J; junction bases left unmatched: 15. Germline V lookup: CDR1 SGHAT, CDR2 FQNNGV. There are 18 residues in the CDR3. Here the CDR3 DNA reads TGTGCCAGCAGCCTCCTTAGGTTAGCGGGGGGGCCGGGCAATGAGCAGTTCTTC. Translated: CASSLLRLAGGPGNEQFF.

In its sample, this clonotype was seen many times. V is TRBV20-1 and J is TRBJ2-1; 8 bases match TRBD2. Trimming at V came to 0 bases and at J to 3 bases, leaving 4 bases not matched to a gene. The CDR3 is 15 amino acids. Germline V gene lookup returns CDR1 DFQATT and CDR2 SNEGSKA (reference sequence). The CDR3 region has the DNA TGCAGTGCTAGAGATCGCGGGGGGCTCTACAATGAGCAGTTCTTC. It specifies CSARDRGGLYNEQFF.

In this sample, this clonotype turned up once. The gene calls are TRBV7-2 and TRBJ2-5; D not certain. V was clipped by 1 base and J by 4 bases, with 10 bases between them. The germline gives CDR1 SGHTA, CDR2 FQGNSA. The CDR3 loop spans 14 amino acids. The CDR3 DNA reads as TGTGCCAGCAGCTTAGTTTTGGGTCGAGAGACCCAGTACTTC. This gives the protein CASSLVLGRETQYF.

This clonotype was seen a few times. The chain combines TRBV3-1 with TRBJ2-5; 8 nucleotides line up with TRBD1. From germline, CDR1 is LGHDT and CDR2 YNNKEL (reference sequence). V was clipped by 2 bases and J by 3 bases; unmatched bases: 2. The CDR3 sequence is 14 residues long. Here the CDR3 reads CASSQLDREETQYF. The DNA of the CDR3 is TGTGCCAGCAGCCAACTGGACAGGGAAGAGACCCAGTACTTC.

This clonotype was observed many times. The chain links TRBV20-1 to TRBJ1-4; D unresolved. This CDR3 spans 13 amino acids. CDR1 is DFQATT, CDR2 SNEGSKA, per germline (reference sequence). V lost 3 bases and J 8 bases, leaving 13 bases between the germline ends. CDR3 bases: TGCAGTGCTAGTCGGGGATTCGGAGAAAAACTGTTTTTT. It is translated as CSASRGFGEKLFF.

V usage is TRBV4-1 and J usage is TRBJ2-5; D gene ambiguous. The CDR3 has 13 residues. The V end lost 0 bases, the J end lost 7 bases, and 9 bases lay between the germline ends. Germline CDR1 reads MGHRA; CDR2 reads YSYEKL. CDR3 region: CASSQEVVGTQYF. The CDR3 DNA reads TGCGCCAGCAGCCAAGAGGTCGTCGGGACCCAGTACTTC.

V is TRBV6-1 and J is TRBJ2-7, with 11 bases lining up with TRBD1. The CDR3 is 15 residues long. V lost 7 bases, J lost 1 base, and 6 bases stayed unmatched. Germline-derived CDR1 and CDR2 are MNHNS and SASEGT. CDR3 bases: TGTGCCAGCACCAGGGACAGGGGGTCTTCCTACGAGCAGTACTTC. This sequence encodes CASTRDRGSSYEQYF.

This clonotype occurred a few times. V and J are TRBV7-3 and TRBJ2-2; 10 nucleotides match TRBD2. The CDR3 is made up of 17 amino acids. The V gene end was trimmed by 2 bases and the J gene end by 6 bases; junction bases not matched to a gene: 9. CDR1 and CDR2 from the germline V gene are SGHTA and FQGTGA. This CDR3 reads CASSLSPLAGEAGELFF. In nucleotides, the CDR3 is TGTGCCAGCAGCTTATCTCCGCTAGCGGGGGAGGCCGGGGAGCTGTTTTTT.

The chain employs TRBV6-1 and TRBJ1-5; the D is unclear. Trimming removed 4 bases at V and 3 bases at J, with 10 bases between. This CDR3 is 14 amino acids long. The germline V gene encodes CDR1 MNHNS and CDR2 SASEGT. CDR3 region: CASSGRTFNQPQHF. CDR3 coding DNA: TGTGCCAGCAGTGGACGGACTTTCAATCAGCCCCAGCATTTT.

This clonotype has ten or more counts. The rearrangement joins TRBV20-1 to TRBJ2-2; D may be TRBD1 (6 bases). The germline V and J ends were trimmed by 7 bases and 2 bases, with 14 bases remaining between them. Germline CDR1 reads DFQATT; CDR2 reads SNEGSKA (reference sequence). This CDR3 has 14 residues. In DNA, the CDR3 is TGCAGTGTCCTCAGGGGTCTAAACACCGGGGAGCTGTTTTTT. It is translated as CSVLRGLNTGELFF.

This chain uses TRBV6-1 with TRBJ2-1; possible D gene TRBD2, 5 bases. Per the germline V gene, CDR1 is MNHNS and CDR2 is SASEGT. There are 11 residues in the CDR3. The V gene lost 6 bases and the J gene lost 10 bases, with 10 bases spanning the gap. This chain's CDR3 is CASRGRGEQFF. The CDR3 DNA sequence: TGTGCCAGCAGGGGAAGAGGGGAGCAGTTCTTC.

This clonotype turned up a few times. The V and J genes are TRBV20-1 and TRBJ1-2, with D tentatively TRBD1 (6 bases). Trimming stripped 3 bases from V and 8 bases from J, with 13 bases between. The germline CDR1 and CDR2 sequences are DFQATT and SNEGSKA (reference sequence). The CDR3 runs to 12 residues. The CDR3 loop reads CSARRGAGGYTF. The DNA for the CDR3 is TGCAGTGCTAGGAGGGGGGCCGGCGGCTACACCTTC.

This clonotype was observed many times. This chain links TRBV15 with TRBJ1-5; D gene uncertain. Germline V lookup: CDR1 LNHNV, CDR2 YYDKDF (reference sequence). With 3 bases removed from V and 5 bases from J, the gap between germline ends came to 11 bases. The CDR3 extends over 14 amino acids. The CDR3 DNA sequence: TGTGCCACCAGCAGGGAAGGGCGCCATCAGCCCCAGCATTTT. Its protein product is CATSREGRHQPQHF.

This chain links TRBV9 with TRBJ1-2, with D tentatively TRBD1 (5 bases). Germline lookup yields CDR1 SGDLS and CDR2 YYNGEE. Trimming took off 0 bases at V and 4 bases at J, with 10 bases between the two ends. The CDR3 covers 14 residues. CDR3 loop: CASSVDWGGYGYTF. The CDR3 coding sequence is TGTGCCAGCAGCGTAGATTGGGGCGGCTATGGCTACACCTTC.

This sequence joins TRBV20-1 and TRBJ2-7; 9 bases match TRBD2. The CDR3 consists of 15 residues. With V trimmed by 5 bases and J by 5 bases, 13 bases remained unmatched. Germline lookup yields CDR1 DFQATT and CDR2 SNEGSKA (reference sequence). Written as DNA, the CDR3 is TGCAGTGCTTGGAAAACGGGCGGGGGGGCCCACGAGCAGTACTTC. This translates into CSAWKTGGGAHEQYF.

This clonotype was seen more than once but under ten times. The J gene is TRBJ2-2, the V gene TRBV6-4; TRBD1 aligns across 10 bases. From germline, CDR1 is MRHNA and CDR2 SNTAGT. With 5 bases clipped from V and 4 bases from J, the junction kept 4 bases outside the gene matches. The CDR3 extends over 15 amino acids. For the CDR3, the DNA is TGTGCCAGCAGTAAAGGGACAGGGGTCACCGGGGAGCTGTTTTTT. Protein product: CASSKGTGVTGELFF.